This T cell receptor beta chain was captured by sequencing in a study of blood T cells in healthy people across ages. Regarding this clonotype: The antigen is unknown.

Overall study findings and caveats: What prevented conclusive comparison of naive and antigen-experienced cells was that PBMCs were unsorted. Unknown donor CMV status possibly confounded expanded clonotype changes.

Trimming removed 7 bases at V and 6 bases at J, with 15 bases between. CDR3 size: 14 residues. Germline V lookup: CDR1 MNHEY, CDR2 SVGAGI. Combining a sample-barcoded 5' primer with a J-beta primer mix, a second PCR ran for roughly 7 to 11 cycles. TCRdb passed the 5' RACE reads through MiXCR, listing each CDR3 protein once. Of 1.5 million to 2 million distinct CDR3 sequences detected, roughly 43% appear once; the ten largest clones hold under 30%. Sequencing was carried out using blood. The sequence was obtained from a human donor in good health. This sequence joins TRBV6-5 and TRBJ2-2, with D perhaps matching TRBD1 (6 bases). The CDR3 spells CASMSDQGPGELFF. CDR3 DNA sequence: TGTGCCAGCATGTCCGATCAGGGGCCCGGGGAGCTGTTTTTT.